This T cell receptor beta chain is from a study of cytomegalovirus exposure and HLA in healthy donors. The study ran its PCR with 60 Vbeta and 13 Jbeta primers. Measured with immunoSEQ multiplex PCR; TCRdb has only the in-frame clones, and not every one. Of almost 200,000 clones in the sample, 75% to 85% were seen once. Germline V CDR1 and CDR2: MDHEN, SYDVKM. The CDR3 length is 13 residues. The V end was cut by 7 bases, the J end by 4 bases, with 11 bases between. Points on this clone: The antigen is undetermined.

Study-level points and caveats: Clonal expansion, a later analysis showed, was greater in HLA-associated TCR beta chains than in equally common others. In vitro checks showed that a few CMV-associated chains really do target CMV antigens. In a later analysis, an Asian-associated ancestry cluster reportedly showed fewer N-insertions than the approximately 670-donor mean.

Sample: PBMCs. The chain has TRBV28 and TRBJ1-5, with a weak D call TRBD1 (5 bases). The sequence was collected from a woman aged 50 to 60 in good health and CMV-seronegative. The chain's CDR3 is CASKDTLNQPQHF. DNA for the CDR3: TGTGCCAGCAAGGACACCCTGAATCAGCCCCAGCATTTT.